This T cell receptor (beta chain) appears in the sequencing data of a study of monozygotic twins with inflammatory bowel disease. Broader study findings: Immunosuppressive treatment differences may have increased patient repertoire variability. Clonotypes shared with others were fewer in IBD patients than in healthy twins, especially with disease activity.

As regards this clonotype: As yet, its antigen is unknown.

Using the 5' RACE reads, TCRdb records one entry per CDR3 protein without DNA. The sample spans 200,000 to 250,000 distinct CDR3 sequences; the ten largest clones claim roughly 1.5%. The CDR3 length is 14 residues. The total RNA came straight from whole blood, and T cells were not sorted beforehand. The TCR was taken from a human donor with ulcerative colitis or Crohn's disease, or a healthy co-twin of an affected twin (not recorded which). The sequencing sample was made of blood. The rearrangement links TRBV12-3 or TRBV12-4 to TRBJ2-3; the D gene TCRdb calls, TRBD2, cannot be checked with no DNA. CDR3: CASGAGALTDTQYF.